Presented here are 9 T cell receptor beta chains from one specimen sequenced in a study of control samples from healthy donors and cancer patients. The assay was immunoSEQ multiplex PCR, and TCRdb's table has in-frame clones only and misses some. The table includes over 45,000 clones, more than 90% detected once. The sample taken for sequencing was PBMCs. Source of these receptors: a young man with colorectal cancer.

The chain uses TRBV15 and TRBJ1-6, with a tentative D call TRBD1 (5 bases). Trimming removed 3 bases from V and 10 bases from J, with 16 bases in between. Germline V gene data show CDR1 as LNHNV and CDR2 as YYDKDF (reference sequence). The CDR3 consists of 15 residues. In DNA, the CDR3 is TGTGCCACCAGCAGTACACCCGGCGCAGGGTCACCCCTCCACTTT. It specifies CATSSTPGAGSPLHF.

This clone was seen more than once but under ten times. The chain is built from TRBV6-5 and TRBJ1-1; no reliable D call. V was clipped by 6 bases and J by 1 base, with 12 bases between them. Germline V gene sequence: CDR1 MNHEY, CDR2 SVGAGI. This CDR3 comprises 14 residues. CDR3 sequence reads: CASRYHQRNTEAFF. The CDR3 DNA follows: TGTGCCAGCAGGTATCACCAAAGGAACACTGAAGCTTTCTTT.

V and J are TRBV9 and TRBJ2-3; 9 bases map to TRBD1. CDR3 length: 15 residues. The trim removed 3 bases at V and 3 bases at J, leaving 5 bases unmatched. Germline V lookup: CDR1 SGDLS, CDR2 YYNGEE. CDR3: CASSARDRETDTQYF. CDR3 coding DNA: TGTGCCAGCAGCGCCAGGGACAGGGAAACAGATACGCAGTATTTT.

The chain has TRBV4-1 and TRBJ2-7; the D is unclear. The CDR3 runs 14 residues. Germline V lookup: CDR1 MGHRA, CDR2 YSYEKL. Trimming cost V 4 bases and J 3 bases, with 13 bases left between them. The CDR3 protein is CASSPPPLGYEQYV. The CDR3 nucleotides are TGCGCCAGCAGCCCCCCCCCGTTGGGCTACGAGCAGTACGTC.

CDR3 bases: TGTGCCAGCAGTGACTCCAGCGGGGGGGCCACAGATACGCAGTATTTT. Encoded protein: CASSDSSGGATDTQYF. This chain links TRBV6-4 with TRBJ2-3, with 10 bases lining up with TRBD2. Losses at the gene ends were 0 bases for V and 2 bases for J; bases not matched to a gene: 2. Per germline, CDR1 MRHNA and CDR2 SNTAGT. This CDR3 spans 16 amino acids.

V and J are TRBV6-5 and TRBJ2-3; either TRBD1 or TRBD2 may fit D (5 bases each). The germline CDR1 and CDR2 sequences are MNHEY and SVGAGI. This CDR3 contains 13 residues. Trimming removed 7 bases at V and 0 bases at J, with 8 bases between. For the CDR3, the DNA is TGTGCCAGCAACCGGGACAGCACAGATACGCAGTATTTT. Translating gives CASNRDSTDTQYF.

J is TRBJ1-5 and V is TRBV10-2, with a tentative D call TRBD1 (6 bases). The CDR3 loop spans 16 amino acids. The germline V gene encodes CDR1 WSHSY and CDR2 SAAADI. The V and J ends lost 3 bases and 5 bases respectively, with 17 bases between them. CDR3: CASSDELGATDQPQHF. The CDR3 nucleotides read TGCGCCAGCAGTGATGAATTGGGGGCGACGGATCAGCCCCAGCATTTT.

This clone has only a few counts. The genes are TRBV10-2 and TRBJ1-1; tentatively, D is TRBD1 (5 bases). Germline assignment: CDR1 WSHSY and CDR2 SAAADI. The V end was cut by 4 bases, the J end by 4 bases, with 10 bases between. This CDR3 has 13 residues. The CDR3 spells CASSVSGFTEAFF. CDR3 coding DNA: TGCGCCAGCAGTGTGTCAGGGTTCACTGAAGCTTTCTTT.

The chain couples TRBV11-2 to TRBJ2-7; 9 bases fit TRBD1. This CDR3 is 14 amino acids long. V was clipped by 5 bases and J by 8 bases; unmatched bases: 10. Germline CDR1 and CDR2: SGHAT and FQNNGV. The CDR3 DNA sequence: TGTGCCAGCAGCCCCGGGACAGGGTTCGGGCAGCAGTACGTC. Its protein is CASSPGTGFGQQYV.